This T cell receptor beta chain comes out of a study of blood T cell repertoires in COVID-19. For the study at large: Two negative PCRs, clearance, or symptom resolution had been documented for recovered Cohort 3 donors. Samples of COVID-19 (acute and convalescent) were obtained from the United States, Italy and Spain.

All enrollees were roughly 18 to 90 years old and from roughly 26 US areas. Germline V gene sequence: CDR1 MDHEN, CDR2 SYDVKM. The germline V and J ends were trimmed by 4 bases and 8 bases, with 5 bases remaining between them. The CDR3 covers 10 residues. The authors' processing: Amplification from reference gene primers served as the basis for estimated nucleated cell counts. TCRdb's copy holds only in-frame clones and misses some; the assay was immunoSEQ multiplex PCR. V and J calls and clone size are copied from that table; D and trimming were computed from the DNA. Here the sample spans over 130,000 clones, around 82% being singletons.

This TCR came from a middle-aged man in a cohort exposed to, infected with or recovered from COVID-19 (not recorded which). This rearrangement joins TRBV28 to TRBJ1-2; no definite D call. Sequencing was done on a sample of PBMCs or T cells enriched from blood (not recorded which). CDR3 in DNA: TGTGCCAGCAGTTCTAGGGGCTACACCTTC. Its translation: CASSSRGYTF.